The 15 T cell receptor beta chains listed next were all sequenced from one sample in a study of post-analysis software for immune sequencing data (dated by TCRdb to between 2014 and 2017). The library was obtained by PCR. Sequenced using an Illumina HiSeq 2500. To reduce PCR and sequencing biases, unique molecular identifiers were built into the TCR beta cDNA libraries. TCRdb passed the public sequencing reads through fastp at Q25 and MiXCR, retaining productive beta sequences. Identical CDR3 protein sequences are pooled into one entry, listed with their most common genes and DNA. For this sample the table gives 740,000 or so distinct CDR3 sequences, of which roughly 58% were detected only once. The top ten constitute approximately 4.3% of the sample. Broad study findings and their caveats: Significantly higher frequencies in patients than in controls were found for five or six TRBV segments, including TRBV5-6, TRBV5-1 and TRBV20-1.

For these TCRs, the target antigens are not known. The sequencing sample was made of blood. These receptors all come from a girl aged 10 to 17 with multiple sclerosis.

The CDR3 protein is CASRTGQVLGETQYF. CDR3 sequence (DNA): TGTGCCAGCAGGACGGGACAGGTCCTTGGGGAGACCCAGTACTTC. The chain joins TRBV6-5 to TRBJ2-5, with TRBD1 matching 8 bases. J was trimmed by 5 bases and V by 6 bases; bases with no gene match: 11. Germline V CDR1 and CDR2: MNHEY, SVGAGI. The CDR3 is 15 amino acids.

This clonotype was seen only once. The chain combines TRBV5-1 with TRBJ2-7, with a tentative D call TRBD2 (5 bases). Germline values: CDR1 SGHRS, CDR2 YFSETQ. The CDR3 contains 15 residues. The V end lost 0 bases, the J end lost 6 bases, and 16 bases lay between the germline ends. CDR3 DNA sequence: TGCGCCAGCAGCTTGGAGGGAGAGTCCCGGGGCGAGCAGTACTTC. Translating gives CASSLEGESRGEQYF.

The chain combines TRBV6-6 with TRBJ2-3; TRBD2 matches at 11 bases. Per the germline V gene, CDR1 is MNHNY and CDR2 is SVGAGI (reference sequence). The V gene end was trimmed by 6 bases and the J gene end by 2 bases; junction bases not matched to a gene: 10. The CDR3 length is 17 residues. CDR3: CASRLPGLAVNTDTQYF. The DNA of the CDR3 is TGTGCCAGCAGGCTACCGGGACTAGCGGTAAACACAGATACGCAGTATTTT.

The V and J genes are TRBV7-9 and TRBJ2-1; 13 nucleotides align to TRBD2. CDR3 length equals 15 residues. Per germline, CDR1 SEHNR and CDR2 FQNEAQ (reference sequence). After removal of 3 bases from V and 8 bases from J, the junction contained 4 bases not matched to a gene. As DNA, the CDR3 is TGTGCCAGCAGCTTCCAACTAGCGGGGGGGTATGAGCAGTTCTTC. This sequence encodes CASSFQLAGGYEQFF.

The V and J genes are TRBV20-1 and TRBJ2-7; D perhaps matches TRBD1 (7 bases). CDR3 length equals 13 residues. V was pared by 5 bases and J by 1 base, with 12 bases between. Germline V gene sequence: CDR1 DFQATT, CDR2 SNEGSKA (reference sequence). The CDR3: CSAAGTASYEQYF. CDR3 sequence (DNA): TGCAGTGCTGCGGGGACAGCTTCCTACGAGCAGTACTTC.

This clonotype was counted between two and nine times. This chain uses TRBV12-3 or TRBV12-4 with TRBJ2-6, with 12 bases matching TRBD1. V lost 7 bases to trimming and J lost 0 bases; unmatched junction nucleotides: 16. This CDR3 spans 21 amino acids. In DNA, the CDR3 is TGTGCCAGCAATACTCTGATGGGACAGGGGGCCCCGCGCTCTGGGGCCAACGTCCTGACTTTC. Translation gives CASNTLMGQGAPRSGANVLTF.

V and J are TRBV4-1 and TRBJ2-7, with 10 bases that match TRBD2. The assigned J gene may be wrong: the sequence end matches TRBJ2-4 better. The length of the CDR3 is 18 residues. Per germline, CDR1 MGHRA and CDR2 YSYEKL. Here the CDR3 reads CASSQGIAGGLKKNIQYF. The CDR3 DNA follows: TGCGCCAGCAGCCAAGGAATAGCGGGGGGCCTTAAGAAAAACATTCAGTACTTC.

The V and J genes are TRBV19 and TRBJ2-1; 8 bases match TRBD2. The ends lost 7 bases at V and 7 bases at J; junction bases unmatched: 9. The CDR3 consists of 14 residues. Germline V gene sequence: CDR1 LNHDA, CDR2 SQIVND (reference sequence). CDR3 DNA sequence: TGTGCCAGTACCATAGCGGGAACCAGTAATGAGCAGTTCTTC. This translates into CASTIAGTSNEQFF.

Regarding this clonotype: A read error may produce the germline difference seen at one junction end. The chain couples TRBV7-4 to TRBJ2-2, with TRBD1 matching 8 bases. The CDR3 loop spans 16 amino acids. Germline loops: CDR1 SGHVT, CDR2 SQSDAQ. The CDR3 protein is CASSLCRQGTTGERFF. CDR3 DNA: TGTGCCAGCAGCTTATGTCGACAGGGGACCACCGGGGAGCGGTTTTTT.

This sequence joins TRBV7-3 and TRBJ2-2, with 9 bases lining up with TRBD2. CDR1 SGHTA and CDR2 FQGTGA come from the germline V gene. Trimming cost V 1 base and J 2 bases; bases outside gene matches: 14. The CDR3 has 20 amino acids. The chain's CDR3 is CASSLIALLSGRTNTGELFF. The CDR3, as DNA: TGTGCCAGCAGCTTAATCGCCCTCCTTAGCGGGAGAACAAACACCGGGGAGCTGTTTTTT.

In its sample, this clonotype was seen a few times. This chain joins TRBV6-5 and TRBJ2-7; the match to TRBD2 covers 16 bases. This CDR3 is 18 amino acids long. The germline V gene has CDR1 MNHEY and CDR2 SVGAGI. The junction had 9 bases not matched to a gene; V was cut back by 4 bases and J by 3 bases. In nucleotides, the CDR3 is TGTGCCAGCAGTTTTCCCGGGACTAGCGGGAGGGCCCTCTACGAGCAGTACTTC. Its translation is CASSFPGTSGRALYEQYF.

The chain recombines TRBV20-1 with TRBJ2-7; 7 positions match TRBD2. Unmatched junction bases numbered 9, after V lost 3 bases and J lost 7 bases. CDR3 length equals 13 residues. The germline V gene encodes CDR1 DFQATT and CDR2 SNEGSKA (reference sequence). The CDR3 sequence: CSASLAAVEEQYF. DNA for the CDR3: TGCAGTGCTAGCCTAGCGGCCGTTGAAGAGCAGTACTTC.

This clonotype was counted between two and nine times. J is TRBJ1-1 and V is TRBV5-1; D remains unclear. Trimming removed 0 bases at V and 3 bases at J, with 6 bases between. Germline CDR1 is SGHRS and CDR2 is YFSETQ. CDR3 length: 13 amino acids. In DNA form, the CDR3 reads TGCGCCAGCAGCTTGGCCCTGGACACTGAAGCTTTCTTT. This gives the protein CASSLALDTEAFF.

On this clonotype: An end of the junction does not agree with germline; a read error may underlie this. This rearrangement joins TRBV27 to TRBJ2-7; D may match TRBD1 or TRBD2 (7 bases each). Germline V gives CDR1 MNHEY, CDR2 SMNVEV (reference sequence). The CDR3 covers 14 residues. CDR3 bases: TGTGCCAGCAGGGGGAGGGGGCCTAGGGTCGAGCAATACTTC. It is translated as CASRGRGPRVEQYF.

The chain links TRBV27 to TRBJ2-4; TRBD2 is a possible D gene (5 bases). The last part of the DNA fits TRBJ2-7 better; the J call may be wrong. Germline V CDR1 and CDR2: MNHEY, SMNVEV (reference sequence). This CDR3 region has 14 residues. CDR3 amino acids: CASSLRGILHEQYF. The CDR3 DNA follows: TGTGCCAGCAGTTTACGAGGGATCCTCCACGAGCAGTACTTC.